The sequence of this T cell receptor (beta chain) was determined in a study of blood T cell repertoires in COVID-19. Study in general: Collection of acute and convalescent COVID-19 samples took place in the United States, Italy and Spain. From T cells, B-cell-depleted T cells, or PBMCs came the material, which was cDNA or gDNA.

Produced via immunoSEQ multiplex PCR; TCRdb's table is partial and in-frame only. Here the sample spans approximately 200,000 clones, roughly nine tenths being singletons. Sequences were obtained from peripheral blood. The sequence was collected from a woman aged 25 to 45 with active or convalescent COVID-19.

The CDR3 spells CASSHGLAGDNEQFF. The CDR3 coding sequence is TGTGCCAGTAGCCATGGACTAGCGGGAGACAATGAGCAGTTCTTC. V and J are TRBV19 and TRBJ2-1, with 13 bases lining up with TRBD2. J gave up 5 bases and V 6 bases, and 4 bases lay outside the gene matches. The CDR3 totals 15 residues. Germline CDR1 and CDR2: LNHDA and SQIVND (reference sequence).